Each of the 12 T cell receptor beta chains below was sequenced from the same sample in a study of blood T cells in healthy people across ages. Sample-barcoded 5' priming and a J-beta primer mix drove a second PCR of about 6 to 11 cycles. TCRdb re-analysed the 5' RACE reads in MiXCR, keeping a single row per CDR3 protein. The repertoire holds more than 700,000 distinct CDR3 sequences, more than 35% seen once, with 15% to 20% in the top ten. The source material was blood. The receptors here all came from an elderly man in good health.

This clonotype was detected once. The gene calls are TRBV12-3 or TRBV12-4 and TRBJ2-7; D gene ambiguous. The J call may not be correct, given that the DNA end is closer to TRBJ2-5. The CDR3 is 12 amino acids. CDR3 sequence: CASQGMGETQYF. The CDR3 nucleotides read TGTGCCAGCCAAGGGATGGGAGAGACCCAGTACTTC.

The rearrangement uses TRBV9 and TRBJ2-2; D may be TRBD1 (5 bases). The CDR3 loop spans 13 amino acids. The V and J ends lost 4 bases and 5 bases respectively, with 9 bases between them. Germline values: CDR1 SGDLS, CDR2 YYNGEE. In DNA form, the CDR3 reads TGTGCCAGCAGCCAGAGACAGACCGGGGAGCTGTTTTTT. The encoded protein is CASSQRQTGELFF.

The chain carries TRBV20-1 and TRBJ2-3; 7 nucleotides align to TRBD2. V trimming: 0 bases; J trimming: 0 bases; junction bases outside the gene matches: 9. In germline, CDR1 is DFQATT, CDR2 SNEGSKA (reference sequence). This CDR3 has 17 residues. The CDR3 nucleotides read TGCAGTGCTAGAGATCCCCGCGGGAGAAGGAGCACAGATACGCAGTATTTT. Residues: CSARDPRGRRSTDTQYF.

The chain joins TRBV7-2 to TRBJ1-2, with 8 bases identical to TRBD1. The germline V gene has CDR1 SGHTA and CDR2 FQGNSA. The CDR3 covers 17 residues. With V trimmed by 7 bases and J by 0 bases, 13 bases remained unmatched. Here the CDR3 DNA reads TGTGCCAGCACTCCCAGGGACAGGCGGGGGCCTAACTATGGCTACACCTTC. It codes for CASTPRDRRGPNYGYTF.

DNA for the CDR3: TGTGCCAGCAGCTTTGGGACAGGCAAAGAGACCCAGTACTTC. This gives the protein CASSFGTGKETQYF. The chain couples TRBV11-2 to TRBJ2-5; TRBD1 agrees at 8 bases. The CDR3 has 14 amino acids. The V segment lost 3 bases and the J segment 3 bases; nucleotides outside the gene matches: 3. CDR1 SGHAT and CDR2 FQNNGV come from the germline V gene.

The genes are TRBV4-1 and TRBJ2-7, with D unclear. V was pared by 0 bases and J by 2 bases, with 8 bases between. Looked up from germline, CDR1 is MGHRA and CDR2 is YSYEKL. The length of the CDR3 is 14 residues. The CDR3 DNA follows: TGCGCCAGCAGCCAAGAACGCAGCACCTACGAGCAGTACTTC. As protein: CASSQERSTYEQYF.

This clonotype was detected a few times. The CDR3 spells CASSYDNYGYTF. In DNA form, the CDR3 reads TGTGCCAGCAGTTATGACAACTATGGCTACACCTTC. The chain recombines TRBV6-5 with TRBJ1-2; D unclear. The CDR3 is 12 amino acids. Germline V gene sequence: CDR1 MNHEY, CDR2 SVGAGI. Trimming pared 3 bases from V and 2 bases from J, leaving 4 bases between.

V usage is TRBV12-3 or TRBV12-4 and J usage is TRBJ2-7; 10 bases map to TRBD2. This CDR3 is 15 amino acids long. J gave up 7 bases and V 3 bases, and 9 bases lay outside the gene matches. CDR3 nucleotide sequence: TGTGCCAGCAGTTTTGGGCTAGCGGGAGCCGATGAGCAGTACTTC. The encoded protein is CASSFGLAGADEQYF.

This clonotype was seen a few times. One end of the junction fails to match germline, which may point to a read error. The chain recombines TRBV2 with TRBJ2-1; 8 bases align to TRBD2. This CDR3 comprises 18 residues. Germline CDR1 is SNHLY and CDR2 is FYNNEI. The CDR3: CASSEADFLAGHHNKQFF. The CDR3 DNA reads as TGTGCCAGCAGTGAAGCTGATTTTCTAGCGGGTCACCACAATAAGCAGTTCTTC.

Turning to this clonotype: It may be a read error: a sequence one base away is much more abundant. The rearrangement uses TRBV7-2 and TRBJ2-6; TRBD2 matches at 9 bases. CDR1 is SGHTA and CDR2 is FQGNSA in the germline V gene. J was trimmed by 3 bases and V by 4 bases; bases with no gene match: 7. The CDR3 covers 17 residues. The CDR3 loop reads CASSSKREAGGANVLTF. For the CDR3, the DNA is TGTGCCAGCAGCTCTAAGCGGGAGGCAGGTGGGGCCAACGTCCTGACTTTC. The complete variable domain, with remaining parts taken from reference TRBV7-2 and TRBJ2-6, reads GAGVSQSPSNKVTEKGKDVELRCDPISGHTALYWYRQSLGQGLEFLIYFQGNSAPDKSGLPSDRFSAERTGGSVSTLTIQRTQQEDSAVYLCASSSKREAGGANVLTFGAGSRLTVL.

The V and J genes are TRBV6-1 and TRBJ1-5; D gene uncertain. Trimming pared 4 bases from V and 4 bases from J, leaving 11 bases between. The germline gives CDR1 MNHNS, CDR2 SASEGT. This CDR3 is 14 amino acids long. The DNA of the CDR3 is TGTGCCAGCAGTGCTCGGGTAAGGAATCAGCCCCAGCATTTT. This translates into CASSARVRNQPQHF.

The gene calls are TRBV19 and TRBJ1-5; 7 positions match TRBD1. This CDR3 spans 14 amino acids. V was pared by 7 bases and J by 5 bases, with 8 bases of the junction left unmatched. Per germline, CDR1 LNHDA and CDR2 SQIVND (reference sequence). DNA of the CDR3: TGTGCCAGTACCGGACAGGACAGAGATCAGCCCCAGCATTTT. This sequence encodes CASTGQDRDQPQHF.